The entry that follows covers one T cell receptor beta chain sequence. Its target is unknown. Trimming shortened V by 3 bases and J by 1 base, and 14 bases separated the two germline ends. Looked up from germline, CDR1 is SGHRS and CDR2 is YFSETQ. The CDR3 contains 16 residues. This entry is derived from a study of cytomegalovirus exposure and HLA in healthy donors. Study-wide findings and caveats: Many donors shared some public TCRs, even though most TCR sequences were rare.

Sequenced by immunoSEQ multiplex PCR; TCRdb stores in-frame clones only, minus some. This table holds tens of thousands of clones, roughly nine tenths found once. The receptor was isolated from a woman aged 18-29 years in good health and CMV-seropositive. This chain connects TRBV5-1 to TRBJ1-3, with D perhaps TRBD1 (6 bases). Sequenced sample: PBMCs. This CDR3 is CASSSQGRNSGNTIYF. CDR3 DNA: TGCGCCAGCAGCTCCCAGGGGCGAAATTCTGGAAACACCATATATTTT.